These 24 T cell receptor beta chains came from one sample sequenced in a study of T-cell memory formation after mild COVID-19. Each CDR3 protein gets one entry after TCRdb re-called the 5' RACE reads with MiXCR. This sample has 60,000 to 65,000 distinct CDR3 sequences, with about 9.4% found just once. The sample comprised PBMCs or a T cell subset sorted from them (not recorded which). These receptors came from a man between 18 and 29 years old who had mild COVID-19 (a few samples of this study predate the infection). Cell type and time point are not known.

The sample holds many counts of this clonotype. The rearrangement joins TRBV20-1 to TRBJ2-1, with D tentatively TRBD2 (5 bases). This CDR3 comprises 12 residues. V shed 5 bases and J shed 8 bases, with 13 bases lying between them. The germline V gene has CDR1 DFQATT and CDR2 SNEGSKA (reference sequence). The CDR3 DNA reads TGCAGTGCTGCCGGAGAGGGTGATGAGCAGTTCTTC. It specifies CSAAGEGDEQFF.

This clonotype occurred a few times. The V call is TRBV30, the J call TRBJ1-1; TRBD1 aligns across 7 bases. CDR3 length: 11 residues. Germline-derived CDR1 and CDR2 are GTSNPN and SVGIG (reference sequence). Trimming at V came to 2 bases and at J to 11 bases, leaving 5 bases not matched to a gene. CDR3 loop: CAWSRTGSAFF. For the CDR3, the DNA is TGTGCCTGGAGTCGGACAGGCAGCGCTTTCTTT.

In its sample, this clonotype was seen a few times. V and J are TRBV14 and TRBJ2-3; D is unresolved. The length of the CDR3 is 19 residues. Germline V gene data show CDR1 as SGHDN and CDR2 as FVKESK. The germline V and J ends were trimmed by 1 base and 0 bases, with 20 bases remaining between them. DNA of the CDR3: TGTGCCAGCAGCCAAGCTCTAGGACGGATACTCTCTAGCACAGATACGCAGTATTTT. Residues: CASSQALGRILSSTDTQYF.

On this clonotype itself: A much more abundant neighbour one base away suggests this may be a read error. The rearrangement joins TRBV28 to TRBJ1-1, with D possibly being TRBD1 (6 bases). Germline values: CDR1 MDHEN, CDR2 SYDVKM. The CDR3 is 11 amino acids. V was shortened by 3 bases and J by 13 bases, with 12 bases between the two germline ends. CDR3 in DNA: TGTGCCAGCAGTTTCCGGGAGGGGGATTTCTTT. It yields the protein CASSFREGDFF.

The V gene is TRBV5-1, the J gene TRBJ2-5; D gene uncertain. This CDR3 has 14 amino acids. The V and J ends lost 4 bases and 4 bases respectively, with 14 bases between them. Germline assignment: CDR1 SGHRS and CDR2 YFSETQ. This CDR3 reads CASSLLGSTETQYF. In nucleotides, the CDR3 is TGCGCCAGCAGCCTCCTGGGGTCTACAGAGACCCAGTACTTC.

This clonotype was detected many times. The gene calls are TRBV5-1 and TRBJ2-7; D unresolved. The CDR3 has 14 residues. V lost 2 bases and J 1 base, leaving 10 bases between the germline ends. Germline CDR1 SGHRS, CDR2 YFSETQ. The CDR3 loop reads CASSFFGPSYEQYF. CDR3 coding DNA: TGCGCCAGCAGCTTTTTCGGCCCATCCTACGAGCAGTACTTC.

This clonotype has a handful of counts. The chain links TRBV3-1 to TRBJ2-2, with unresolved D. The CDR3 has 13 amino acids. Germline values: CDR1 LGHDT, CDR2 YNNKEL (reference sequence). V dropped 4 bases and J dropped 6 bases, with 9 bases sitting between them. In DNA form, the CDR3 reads TGTGCCAGCAGCCGGGTCCTTTCCGGGGAGCTGTTTTTT. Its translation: CASSRVLSGELFF.

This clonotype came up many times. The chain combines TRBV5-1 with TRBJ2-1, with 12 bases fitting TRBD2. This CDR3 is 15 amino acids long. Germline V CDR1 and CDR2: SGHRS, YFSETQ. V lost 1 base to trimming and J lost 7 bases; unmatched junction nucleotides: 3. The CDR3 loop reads CASSLSSGGANEQFF. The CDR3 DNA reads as TGCGCCAGCAGCTTGTCTAGCGGGGGGGCTAATGAGCAGTTCTTC.

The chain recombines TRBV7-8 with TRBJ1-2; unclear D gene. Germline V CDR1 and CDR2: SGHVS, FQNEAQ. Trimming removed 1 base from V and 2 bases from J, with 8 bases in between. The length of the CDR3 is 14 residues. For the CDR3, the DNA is TGTGCCAGCAGCTTAGGTCGTAGGAACTATGGCTACACCTTC. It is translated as CASSLGRRNYGYTF.

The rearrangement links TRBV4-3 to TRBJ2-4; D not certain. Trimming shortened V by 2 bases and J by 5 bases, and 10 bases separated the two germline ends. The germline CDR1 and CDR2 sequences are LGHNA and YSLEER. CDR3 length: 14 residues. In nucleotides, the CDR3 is TGCGCCAGCAGCCAAAACTGGGTCGAAAACATTCAGTACTTC. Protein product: CASSQNWVENIQYF.

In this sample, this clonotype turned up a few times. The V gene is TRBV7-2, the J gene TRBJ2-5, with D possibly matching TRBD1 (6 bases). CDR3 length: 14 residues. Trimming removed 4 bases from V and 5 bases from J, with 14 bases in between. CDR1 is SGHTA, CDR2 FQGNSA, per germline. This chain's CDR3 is CASSSYRVGETQYF. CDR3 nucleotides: TGTGCCAGCAGCTCCTACAGGGTTGGGGAGACCCAGTACTTC.

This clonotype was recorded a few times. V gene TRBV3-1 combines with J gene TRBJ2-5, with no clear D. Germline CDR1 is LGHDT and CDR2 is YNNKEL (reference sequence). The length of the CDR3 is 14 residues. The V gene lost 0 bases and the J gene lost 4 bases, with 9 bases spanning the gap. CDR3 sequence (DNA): TGTGCCAGCAGCCAAGACCCGGGCCGAGAGACCCAGTACTTC. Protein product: CASSQDPGRETQYF.

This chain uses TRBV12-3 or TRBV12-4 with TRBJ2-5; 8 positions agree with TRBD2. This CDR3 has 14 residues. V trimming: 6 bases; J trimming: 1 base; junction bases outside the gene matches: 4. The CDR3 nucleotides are TGTGCCAGCAGCCCCGCGGGGGGCCAAGAGACCCAGTACTTC. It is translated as CASSPAGGQETQYF.

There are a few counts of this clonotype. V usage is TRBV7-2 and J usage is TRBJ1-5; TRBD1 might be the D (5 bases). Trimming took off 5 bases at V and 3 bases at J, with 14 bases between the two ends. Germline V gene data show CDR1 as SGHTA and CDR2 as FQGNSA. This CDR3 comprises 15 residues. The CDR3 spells CASSKGGGVNQPQHF. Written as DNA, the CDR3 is TGTGCCAGCAGCAAGGGTGGGGGGGTCAATCAGCCCCAGCATTTT.

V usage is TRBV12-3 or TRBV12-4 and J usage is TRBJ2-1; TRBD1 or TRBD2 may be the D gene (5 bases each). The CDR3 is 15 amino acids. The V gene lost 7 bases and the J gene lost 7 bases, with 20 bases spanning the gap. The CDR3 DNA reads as TGTGCCAGCACCATGGGACGGACAACTAAAAATGAGCAGTTCTTC. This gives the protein CASTMGRTTKNEQFF.

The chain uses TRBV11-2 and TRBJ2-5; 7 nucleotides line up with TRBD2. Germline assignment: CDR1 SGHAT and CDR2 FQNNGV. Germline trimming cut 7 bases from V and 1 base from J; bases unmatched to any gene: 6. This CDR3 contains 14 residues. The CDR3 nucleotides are TGTGCCAGCACCCGCGGGGGTTTCCAAGAGACCCAGTACTTC. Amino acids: CASTRGGFQETQYF.

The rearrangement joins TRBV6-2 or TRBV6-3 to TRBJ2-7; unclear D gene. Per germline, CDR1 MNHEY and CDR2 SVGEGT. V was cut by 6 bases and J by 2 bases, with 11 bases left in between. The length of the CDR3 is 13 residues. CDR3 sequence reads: CASSQTTAYEQYF. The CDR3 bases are TGTGCCAGCAGCCAGACAACGGCCTACGAGCAGTACTTC.

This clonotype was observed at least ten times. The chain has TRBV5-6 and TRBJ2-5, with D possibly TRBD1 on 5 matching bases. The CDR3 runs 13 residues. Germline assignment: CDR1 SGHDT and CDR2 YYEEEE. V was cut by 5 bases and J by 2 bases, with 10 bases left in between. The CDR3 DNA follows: TGTGCCAGCAGTTCCGACAGACAAGAGACCCAGTACTTC. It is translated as CASSSDRQETQYF.

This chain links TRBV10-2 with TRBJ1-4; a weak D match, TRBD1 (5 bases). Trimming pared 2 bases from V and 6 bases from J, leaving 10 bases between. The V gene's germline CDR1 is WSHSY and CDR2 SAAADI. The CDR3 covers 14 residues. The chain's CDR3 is CASSEGSGDEKLFF. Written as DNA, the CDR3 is TGCGCCAGCAGTGAGGGTTCGGGGGATGAAAAACTGTTTTTT.

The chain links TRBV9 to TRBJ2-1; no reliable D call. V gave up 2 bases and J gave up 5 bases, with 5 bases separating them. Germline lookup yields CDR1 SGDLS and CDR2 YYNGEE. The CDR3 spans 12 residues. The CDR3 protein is CASSVGDNEQFF. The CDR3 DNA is TGTGCCAGCAGCGTGGGTGACAATGAGCAGTTCTTC.

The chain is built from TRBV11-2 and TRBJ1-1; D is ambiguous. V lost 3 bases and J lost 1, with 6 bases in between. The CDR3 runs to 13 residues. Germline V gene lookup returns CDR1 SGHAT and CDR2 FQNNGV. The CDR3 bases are TGTGCCAGCAGCTTTACGCCGAACACTGAAGCTTTCTTT. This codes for CASSFTPNTEAFF.

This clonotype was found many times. This chain's CDR3 is CASSVGLANQETQYF. CDR3 bases: TGTGCCAGCAGCGTAGGGCTAGCGAACCAAGAGACCCAGTACTTC. This chain uses TRBV9 with TRBJ2-5, with D possibly matching TRBD2 (6 bases). V was clipped by 0 bases and J by 0 bases, with 9 bases between them. This CDR3 region has 15 residues. Germline values: CDR1 SGDLS, CDR2 YYNGEE.

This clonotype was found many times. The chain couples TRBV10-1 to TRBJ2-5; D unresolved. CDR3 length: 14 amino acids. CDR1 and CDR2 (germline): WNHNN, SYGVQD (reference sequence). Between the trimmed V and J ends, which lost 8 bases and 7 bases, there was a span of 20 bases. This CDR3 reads CASLGDPGGGTQYF. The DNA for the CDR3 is TGCGCCAGCTTGGGTGATCCCGGTGGTGGGACCCAGTACTTC.

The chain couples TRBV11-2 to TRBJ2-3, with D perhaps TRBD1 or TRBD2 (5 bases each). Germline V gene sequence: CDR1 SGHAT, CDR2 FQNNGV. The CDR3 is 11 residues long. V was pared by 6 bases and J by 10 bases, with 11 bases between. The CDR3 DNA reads TGTGCCAGCAGGACCAGGGAGTCGCAGTATTTT. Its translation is CASRTRESQYF.